Below, one T cell receptor beta chain is given with its context. Library preparation (for TCRbeta) was performed with unique molecular identifiers. TCRdb analysed the PCR reads with MiXCR anew, one entry per CDR3 protein. The data hold 350,000 to 450,000 distinct CDR3 sequences, with 13% observed a single time. The data were obtained in a study of T-cell reconstitution after alpha-beta-depleted transplantation in children. Trimming removed 7 bases from V and 8 bases from J, with 12 bases in between. In germline, CDR1 is SGHAT, CDR2 FQNNGV. The CDR3 totals 12 residues. The rearrangement joins TRBV11-2 to TRBJ2-4; TRBD2 is a possible D gene (5 bases). Sequencing used PBMCs, obtained from the stem cell graft. This receptor was taken from a human donor who donated a stem cell graft to a child with Fanconi anemia. The CDR3 nucleotides are TGTGCCAGCACCGGGCGGGCGGACATTCAGTACTTC. This gives the protein CASTGRADIQYF.